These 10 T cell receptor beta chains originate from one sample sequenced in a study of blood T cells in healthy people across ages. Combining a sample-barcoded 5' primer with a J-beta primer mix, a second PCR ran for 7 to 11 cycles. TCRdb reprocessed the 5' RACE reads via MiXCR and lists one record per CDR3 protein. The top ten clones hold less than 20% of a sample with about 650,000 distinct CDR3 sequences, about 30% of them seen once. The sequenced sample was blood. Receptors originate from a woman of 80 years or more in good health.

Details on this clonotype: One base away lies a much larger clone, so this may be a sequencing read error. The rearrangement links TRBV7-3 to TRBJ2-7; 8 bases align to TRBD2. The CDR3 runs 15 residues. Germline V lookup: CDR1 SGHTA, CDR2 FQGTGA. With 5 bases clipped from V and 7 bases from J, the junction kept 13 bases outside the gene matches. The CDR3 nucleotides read TGTGCCAGCAGCGAGCCGGGACTAGGGTACAATGAGCAGTACTTC. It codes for CASSEPGLGYNEQYF.

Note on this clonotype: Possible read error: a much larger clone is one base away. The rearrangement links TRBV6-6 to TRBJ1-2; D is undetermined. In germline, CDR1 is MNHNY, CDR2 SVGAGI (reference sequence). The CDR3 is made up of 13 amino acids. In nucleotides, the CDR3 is TGTACCACCCGGGAGATTGCTAACTATGGCTACACCTTC. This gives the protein CTTREIANYGYTF.

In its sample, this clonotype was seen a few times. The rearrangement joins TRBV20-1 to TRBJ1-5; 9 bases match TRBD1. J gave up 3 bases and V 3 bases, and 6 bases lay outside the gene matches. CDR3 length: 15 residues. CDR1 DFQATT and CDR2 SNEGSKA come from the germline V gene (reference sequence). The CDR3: CSASSGTGNNQPQHF. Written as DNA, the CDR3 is TGCAGTGCTAGCTCTGGGACAGGGAACAATCAGCCCCAGCATTTT.

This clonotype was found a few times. The CDR3 coding sequence is TGTGCCAGCAGCTTAGCGGGGGCCTTTAAAGAGACCCAGTACTTC. Encoded protein: CASSLAGAFKETQYF. This chain uses TRBV7-8 with TRBJ2-5; TRBD1 might be the D (6 bases). From germline, CDR1 is SGHVS and CDR2 FQNEAQ. Deletions cut 0 bases from V and 3 bases from J, with 11 bases between. The CDR3 runs 15 residues.

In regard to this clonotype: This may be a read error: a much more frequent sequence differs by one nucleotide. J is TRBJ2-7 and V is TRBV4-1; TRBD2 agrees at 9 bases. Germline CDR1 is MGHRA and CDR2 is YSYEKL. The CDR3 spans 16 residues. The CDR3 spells CVSSQDLAGHSYEQYF. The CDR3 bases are TGCGTCAGCAGCCAAGATCTAGCGGGGCACTCCTACGAGCAGTACTTC.

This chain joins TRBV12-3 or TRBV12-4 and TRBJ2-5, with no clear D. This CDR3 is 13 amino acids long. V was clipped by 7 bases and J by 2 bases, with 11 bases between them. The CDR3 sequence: CASKIRNQETQYF. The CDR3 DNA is TGTGCCAGCAAGATACGCAATCAAGAGACCCAGTACTTC.

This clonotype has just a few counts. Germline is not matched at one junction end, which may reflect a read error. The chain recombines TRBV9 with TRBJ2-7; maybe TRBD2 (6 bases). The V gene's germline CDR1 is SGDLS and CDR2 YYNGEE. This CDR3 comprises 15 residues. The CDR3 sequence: CASSVGSGLYNEQYF. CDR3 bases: TGTGCCAGTAGCGTAGGAAGCGGGCTCTACAATGAGCAGTACTTC. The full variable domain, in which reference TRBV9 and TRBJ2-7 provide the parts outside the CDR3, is DSGVTQTPKHLITATGQRVTLRCSPRSGDLSVYWYQQSLDQGLQFLIQYYNGEERAKGNILERFSAQQFPDLHSELNLSSLELGDSALYFCASSVGSGLYNEQYFGPGTRLTVT.

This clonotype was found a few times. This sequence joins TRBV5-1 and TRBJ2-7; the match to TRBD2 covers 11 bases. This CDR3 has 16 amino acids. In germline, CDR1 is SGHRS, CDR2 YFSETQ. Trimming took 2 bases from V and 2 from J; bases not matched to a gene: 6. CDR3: CASSFNGTSGTYEQYF. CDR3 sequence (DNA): TGCGCCAGCAGCTTTAACGGGACTAGCGGAACCTACGAGCAGTACTTC.

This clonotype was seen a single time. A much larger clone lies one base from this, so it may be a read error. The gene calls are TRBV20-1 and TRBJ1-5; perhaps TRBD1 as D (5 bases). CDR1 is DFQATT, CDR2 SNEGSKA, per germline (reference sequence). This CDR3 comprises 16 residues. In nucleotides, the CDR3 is TGCAGTGCTAGCGCGGGAAGAGGGGATAGCAATCAGCCCCGGCATTTT. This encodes CSASAGRGDSNQPRHF.

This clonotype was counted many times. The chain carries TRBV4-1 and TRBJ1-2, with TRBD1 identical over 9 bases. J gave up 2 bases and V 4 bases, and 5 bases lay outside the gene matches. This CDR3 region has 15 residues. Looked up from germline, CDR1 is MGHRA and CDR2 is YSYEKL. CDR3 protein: CASSPRDRENYGYTF. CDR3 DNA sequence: TGCGCCAGCAGCCCCCGGGACAGGGAAAACTATGGCTACACCTTC.